This TCR beta chain was identified in a study of T cell repertoires in cytomegalovirus infection. At the level of the study: Researchers turned to recently identified HLA-C-restricted CMV epitopes as well as well-studied HLA-B-restricted ones. Through public TCR beta signatures, both CMV infection and matching HLA type were indicated. Notes on the study in general: The study found HLA-C-restricted CMV-specific TCR beta clonotypes dominating the ex vivo response.

Many counts were recorded for this clonotype. Its matching antigen is unknown. TCRdb reanalysed the reads using MiXCR and keeps one entry per CDR3 protein. The sample consists of about 830,000 distinct CDR3 sequences, approximately 32% of them appearing once. The CDR3 sequence is 16 residues long. The V end was cut by 1 base, the J end by 6 bases, with 16 bases between. Germline V CDR1 and CDR2: SGHVS, FQNEAQ. The source of this sequence is a human donor in good health (CMV status not recorded). Some clones in this sample may be carry-over from other donors' samples. The sample here was cultured CD8+ T cells from PBMCs, taken from culture after CMV antigen stimulation. The gene calls are TRBV7-8 and TRBJ2-1; D is perhaps TRBD1 or TRBD2 (6 bases each). The CDR3 DNA reads TGTGCCAGCAGCTTAGTGAGGAGGGGGGCCCTCAATGAGCAGTTCTTC. Translated: CASSLVRRGALNEQFF.